These 16 T cell receptor beta chains share one sample of origin, sequenced in a study of cytomegalovirus exposure and HLA in healthy donors. It was with 60 Vbeta and 13 Jbeta primers that the PCR ran. Sequencing used immunoSEQ multiplex PCR; TCRdb keeps in-frame clones, though not all of them. The sample lists roughly 140,000 clones; over 60% were seen once. The sequenced material came from PBMCs. All receptors come from a woman in her twenties or thirties in good health and CMV-seronegative.

The chain is built from TRBV5-1 and TRBJ1-6; 10 positions match TRBD1. Germline V gene sequence: CDR1 SGHRS, CDR2 YFSETQ. After removal of 5 bases from V and 9 bases from J, the junction contained 14 bases not matched to a gene. There are 17 residues in the CDR3. The CDR3 sequence: CASRHGQGERWASPLHF. CDR3 nucleotides: TGCGCCAGCAGACACGGACAGGGGGAACGATGGGCTTCACCCCTCCACTTT.

The chain carries TRBV27 and TRBJ2-1; possible D gene TRBD2, 5 bases. The CDR3 contains 16 residues. V was clipped by 7 bases and J by 3 bases, with 19 bases between them. CDR1 and CDR2 from the germline V gene are MNHEY and SMNVEV (reference sequence). CDR3 sequence (DNA): TGTGCCAGCAATTCCCTCGGCCGGGGTAGCTACAATGAGCAGTTCTTC. Its translation: CASNSLGRGSYNEQFF.

V usage is TRBV6-5 and J usage is TRBJ2-1; maybe TRBD2 (7 bases). The CDR3 loop spans 11 amino acids. V dropped 9 bases and J dropped 10 bases, with 13 bases sitting between them. Germline CDR1 reads MNHEY; CDR2 reads SVGAGI. CDR3 nucleotide sequence: TGTGCCAGTACGGGGGGCTGGGAGCAGTTCTTC. Its translation is CASTGGWEQFF.

The rearrangement joins TRBV5-1 to TRBJ2-1, with 9 bases identical to TRBD2. The CDR3 spans 16 residues. V shed 1 base and J 4 bases; nucleotides not matched to a gene: 6. Looked up from germline, CDR1 is SGHRS and CDR2 is YFSETQ. The CDR3 DNA sequence: TGCGCCAGCAGCTTGAATTCACTAGCGGGTTACAATGAGCAGTTCTTC. As protein: CASSLNSLAGYNEQFF.

The chain has TRBV5-1 and TRBJ2-1; TRBD1 agrees at 10 bases. With V trimmed by 3 bases and J by 7 bases, 4 bases remained unmatched. Germline-derived CDR1 and CDR2 are SGHRS and YFSETQ. The CDR3 has 14 residues. In DNA, the CDR3 is TGCGCCAGCAGCTGGGGACAGGGGATAAATGAGCAGTTCTTC. Residues: CASSWGQGINEQFF.

The chain recombines TRBV7-2 with TRBJ2-7; 10 bases are a match to TRBD2. Per the germline V gene, CDR1 is SGHTA and CDR2 is FQGNSA. The CDR3 is 17 residues long. Trimming took 4 bases from V and 4 from J; bases not matched to a gene: 13. DNA for the CDR3: TGTGCCAGCAGCTCATCCCTGAAGAGCGGGGGGGGGTACGAGCAGTACTTC. Translated: CASSSSLKSGGGYEQYF.

The gene calls are TRBV18 and TRBJ2-5; 9 bases match TRBD1. The CDR3 loop spans 16 amino acids. With 4 bases clipped from V and 2 bases from J, the junction kept 8 bases outside the gene matches. The germline CDR1 and CDR2 sequences are KGHSH and LQKENI. The CDR3: CASSRKGQGRQETQYF. The CDR3 DNA reads as TGTGCCAGCTCACGAAAGGGACAGGGACGACAAGAGACCCAGTACTTC.

The rearrangement uses TRBV4-2 and TRBJ2-1, with D perhaps matching TRBD2 (6 bases). Germline V gene sequence: CDR1 LGHNA, CDR2 YNFKEQ. Trimming took off 4 bases at V and 8 bases at J, with 15 bases between the two ends. The CDR3 has 14 residues. Here the CDR3 DNA reads TGTGCCAGCAGCCCGGGACTGGCGTGGGATGAGCAGTTCTTC. Translation gives CASSPGLAWDEQFF.

V is TRBV7-2 and J is TRBJ1-3; D is unclear. V lost 5 bases to trimming and J lost 2 bases, with 16 bases between them. CDR3 length equals 16 residues. Germline lookup yields CDR1 SGHTA and CDR2 FQGNSA. CDR3 in amino acids: CASSPRPGTTGNTIYF. The CDR3 bases are TGTGCCAGCAGCCCCCGACCGGGAACAACTGGAAACACCATATATTTT.

V is TRBV30 and J is TRBJ1-5, with 7 bases that match TRBD1. The V gene end was trimmed by 4 bases and the J gene end by 2 bases; junction bases not matched to a gene: 2. Germline CDR1 GTSNPN, CDR2 SVGIG (reference sequence). The length of the CDR3 is 13 residues. DNA of the CDR3: TGTGCCTGGAACCAGGGGGGCAATCAGCCCCAGCATTTT. The encoded protein is CAWNQGGNQPQHF.

This clone was recorded only once. The chain joins TRBV14 to TRBJ1-6, with 7 bases lining up with TRBD1. The CDR3 covers 15 residues. CDR1 is SGHDN and CDR2 is FVKESK in the germline V gene. The J segment lost 11 bases and the V segment lost 0 bases, leaving 7 bases of the junction unmatched. CDR3 residues: CASSQDDRASPPLHF. CDR3 DNA sequence: TGTGCCAGCAGCCAAGATGACAGGGCCTCCCCACCCCTCCACTTT. Based on the CDR3 plus reference TRBV14 and TRBJ1-6, the full variable domain is EAGVTQFPSHSVIEKGQTVTLRCDPISGHDNLYWYRRVMGKEIKFLLHFVKESKQDESGMPNNRFLAERTGGTYSTLKVQPAELEDSGVYFCASSQDDRASPPLHFGNGTRLTVT.

The chain links TRBV11-2 to TRBJ1-5, with a possible D match to TRBD1 (5 bases). Germline values: CDR1 SGHAT, CDR2 FQNNGV. The CDR3 totals 18 residues. The V and J ends lost 5 bases and 2 bases respectively, with 22 bases between them. This CDR3 reads CASSPQAPGRYGNQPQHF. The CDR3 bases are TGTGCCAGCAGCCCTCAGGCCCCAGGGAGGTATGGCAATCAGCCCCAGCATTTT.

This clone was detected only a few times. The chain has TRBV5-6 and TRBJ1-5; D gene unclear. The CDR3 contains 12 residues. Germline V lookup: CDR1 SGHDT, CDR2 YYEEEE. V gave up 3 bases and J gave up 2 bases, with 3 bases separating them. CDR3 residues: CASSSGNQPQHF. The CDR3 coding sequence is TGTGCCAGCAGCTCCGGCAATCAGCCCCAGCATTTT.

V and J are TRBV6-5 and TRBJ1-1; possible D gene TRBD1, 5 bases. The germline V and J ends were trimmed by 5 bases and 1 base, with 14 bases remaining between them. The CDR3 consists of 15 residues. Germline-derived CDR1 and CDR2 are MNHEY and SVGAGI. The CDR3 DNA follows: TGTGCCAGCAGTACGGCCGGGACTCAGAACACTGAAGCTTTCTTT. This translates into CASSTAGTQNTEAFF.

The chain uses TRBV7-9 and TRBJ2-2, with 11 nucleotides matching TRBD2. J was trimmed by 4 bases and V by 1 base; bases with no gene match: 5. From germline, CDR1 is SEHNR and CDR2 FQNEAQ (reference sequence). The CDR3 covers 17 residues. CDR3 DNA sequence: TGTGCCAGCAGCTTAGGTCCTAGCGGGGGGTCCACCGGGGAGCTGTTTTTT. Amino acid sequence: CASSLGPSGGSTGELFF.

The CDR3 nucleotides are TGTGCCAGCAGCGCGGGACAGGGACAAGAGACCCAGTACTTC. Amino acid sequence: CASSAGQGQETQYF. The rearrangement joins TRBV9 to TRBJ2-5, with 9 bases aligning to TRBD1. This CDR3 has 14 amino acids. The V segment lost 3 bases and the J segment 2 bases; nucleotides outside the gene matches: 2. CDR1 and CDR2 (germline): SGDLS, YYNGEE.